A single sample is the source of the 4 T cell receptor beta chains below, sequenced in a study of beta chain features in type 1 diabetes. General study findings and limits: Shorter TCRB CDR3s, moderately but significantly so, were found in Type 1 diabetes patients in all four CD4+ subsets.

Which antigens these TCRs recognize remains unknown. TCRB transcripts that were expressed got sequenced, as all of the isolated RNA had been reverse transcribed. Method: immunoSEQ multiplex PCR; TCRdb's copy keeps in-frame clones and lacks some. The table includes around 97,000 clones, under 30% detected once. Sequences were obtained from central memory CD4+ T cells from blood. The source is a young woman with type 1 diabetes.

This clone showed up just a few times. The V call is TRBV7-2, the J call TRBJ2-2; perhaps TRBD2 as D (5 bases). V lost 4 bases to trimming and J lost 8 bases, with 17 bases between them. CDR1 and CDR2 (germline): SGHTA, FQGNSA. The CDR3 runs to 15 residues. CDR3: CASSSGIQAVGELFF. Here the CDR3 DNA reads TGTGCCAGCAGCTCCGGGATCCAAGCGGTGGGGGAGCTGTTTTTT.

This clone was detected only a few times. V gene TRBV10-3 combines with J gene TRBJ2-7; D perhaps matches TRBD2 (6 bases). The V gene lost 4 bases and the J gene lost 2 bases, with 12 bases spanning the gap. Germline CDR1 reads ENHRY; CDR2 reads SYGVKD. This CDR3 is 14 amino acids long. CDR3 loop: CAISARGTAYEQYF. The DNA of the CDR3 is TGTGCCATCAGTGCCCGAGGGACTGCCTACGAGCAGTACTTC.

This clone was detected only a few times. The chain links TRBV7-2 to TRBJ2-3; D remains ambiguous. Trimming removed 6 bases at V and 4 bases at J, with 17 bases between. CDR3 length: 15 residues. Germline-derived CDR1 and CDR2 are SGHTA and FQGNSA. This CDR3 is CASREMTTIADTQYF. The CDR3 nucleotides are TGTGCCAGCAGAGAAATGACGACAATTGCAGATACGCAGTATTTT.

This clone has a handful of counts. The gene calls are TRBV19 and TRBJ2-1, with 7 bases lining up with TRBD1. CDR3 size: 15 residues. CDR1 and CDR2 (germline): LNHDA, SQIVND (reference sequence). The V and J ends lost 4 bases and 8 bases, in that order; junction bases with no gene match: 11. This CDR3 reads CASSTTLIQGHEQFF. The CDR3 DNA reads TGTGCCAGTAGTACCACCCTGATACAGGGGCATGAGCAGTTCTTC.